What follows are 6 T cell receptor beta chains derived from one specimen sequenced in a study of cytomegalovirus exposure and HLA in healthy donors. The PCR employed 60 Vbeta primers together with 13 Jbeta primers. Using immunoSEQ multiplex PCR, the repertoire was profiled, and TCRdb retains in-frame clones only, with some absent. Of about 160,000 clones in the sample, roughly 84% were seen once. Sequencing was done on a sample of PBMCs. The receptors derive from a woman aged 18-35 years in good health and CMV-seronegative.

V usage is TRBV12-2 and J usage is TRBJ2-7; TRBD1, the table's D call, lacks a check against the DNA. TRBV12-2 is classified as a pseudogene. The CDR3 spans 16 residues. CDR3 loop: CASRSIPTGWRYEQYF. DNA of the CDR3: TGTGCAAGTCGCTCCATACCGACAGGGTGGAGGTACGAGCAGTACTTC.

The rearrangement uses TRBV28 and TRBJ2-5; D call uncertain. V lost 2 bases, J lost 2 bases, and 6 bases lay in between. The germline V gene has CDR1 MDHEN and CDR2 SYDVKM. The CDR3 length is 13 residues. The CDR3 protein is CASSLTEQETQYF. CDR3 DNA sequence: TGTGCCAGCAGTTTAACTGAACAAGAGACCCAGTACTTC.

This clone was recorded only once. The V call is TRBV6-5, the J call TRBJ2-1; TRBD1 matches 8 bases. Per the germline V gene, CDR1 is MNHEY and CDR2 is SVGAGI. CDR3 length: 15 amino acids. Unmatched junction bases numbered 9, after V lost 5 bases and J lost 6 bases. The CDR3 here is CASSNDRGSGNEQFF. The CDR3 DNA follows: TGTGCCAGCAGTAATGACAGGGGTTCCGGCAATGAGCAGTTCTTC.

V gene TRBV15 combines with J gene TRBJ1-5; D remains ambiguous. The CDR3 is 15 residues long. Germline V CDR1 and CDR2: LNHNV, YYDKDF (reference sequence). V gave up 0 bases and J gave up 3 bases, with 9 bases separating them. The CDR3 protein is CATSRDGDPNQPQHF. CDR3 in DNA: TGTGCCACCAGCAGAGACGGAGACCCCAATCAGCCCCAGCATTTT.

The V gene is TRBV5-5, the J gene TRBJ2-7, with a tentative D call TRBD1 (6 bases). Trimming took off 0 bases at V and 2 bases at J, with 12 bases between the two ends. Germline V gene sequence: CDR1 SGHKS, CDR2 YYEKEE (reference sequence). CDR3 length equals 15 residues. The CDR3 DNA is TGTGCCAGCAGCTTGGTGCCAGGGGAAACCTACGAGCAGTACTTC. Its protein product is CASSLVPGETYEQYF. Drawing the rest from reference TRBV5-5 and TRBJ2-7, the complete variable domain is DAGVTQSPTHLIKTRGQQVTLRCSPISGHKSVSWYQQVLGQGPQFIFQYYEKEERGRGNFPDRFSARQFPNYSSELNVNALLLGDSALYLCASSLVPGETYEQYFGPGTRLTVT.

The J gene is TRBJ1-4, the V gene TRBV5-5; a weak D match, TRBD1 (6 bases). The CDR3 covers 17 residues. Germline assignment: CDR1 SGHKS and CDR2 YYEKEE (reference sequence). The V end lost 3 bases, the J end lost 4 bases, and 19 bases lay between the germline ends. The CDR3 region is CASSSPPTGPINEKLFF. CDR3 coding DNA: TGTGCCAGCAGCTCCCCCCCTACAGGGCCCATTAATGAAAAACTGTTTTTT.